This T cell receptor (beta chain) was documented in a study of blood T cell repertoires in COVID-19 (dated by TCRdb to 2018 to 2020). Some background on the complete study: Samples covering the acute and convalescent phases of COVID-19 were provided by collaborators in the United States, Italy and Spain. The material from the prospective study consisted of cDNA or gDNA derived from T cells, B-cell-depleted T cells, or PBMCs. Deeply sampled blood TCRbeta repertoires from subjects exposed to, actively infected with, or recovered from COVID-19 were included in the dataset. The repertoires were released in a freely available public database meant as a resource for research on the immune response to SARS-CoV-2. The samples were drawn from the first 160 participants of the ongoing ImmuneRACE study and from 1,254 subjects provided by 6 global collaborators. Sample metadata almost always included a de-identified subject ID, COVID-19 status, age in years and sex. Where HLA class I and class II types were available, the types were taken from metadata supplied by the sample provider, not from assay-based typing.

CDR1 and CDR2 are read off the germline V gene as KGHSH and LQKENI. Deletion took 2 bases off V and 4 bases off J, with a span of 12 bases between the germline ends. Including the terminal cysteine and phenylalanine, the CDR3 comprises 15 residues. The retained sequence is limited to the CDR3, 45 bases, with the frame set at the first base. Broad study findings and their caveats: Clinical and demographic metadata were provided uncurated, with the amount varying by source and participant.

In this sample, this clone turned up once. No cognate antigen has been identified for it. No qualities accompany the bases; no much larger clone lies one base away. A second Seattle source provided samples from volunteer blood donors who had recovered from COVID-19. Collaborating institutions collected whole blood in K2EDTA tubes following their own protocols. Collaborator samples were shipped for TCRbeta analysis as frozen whole blood, isolated PBMCs, or DNA extracted from either sample type. TCRbeta CDR3 regions were amplified from genomic DNA using the immunoSEQ Assay, a bias-controlled multiplex PCR. The paper's data handling went like this. The number of nucleated cells in each sample was estimated by amplification of reference gene primers within the assay. Sequence reads were collapsed and filtered to measure the absolute abundance of every unique TCRbeta CDR3 rearrangement. For each sample, productive Simpson clonality was calculated as the square root of Simpson's diversity index across productive rearrangements. The clones in this table, taken by TCRdb from immuneACCESS, are in-frame only. Not every clone is retained; where verified, under half of the shortfall comes from an unresolved V gene, and the cause of the rest is unknown. D and trimming come from the DNA, and the V and J calls and clone size come from that table. The sample yields fewer than 350,000 clones; approximately 83% were counted once. Around 2.1% of the sample is taken by the ten largest.

What was sequenced was peripheral blood. This sequence originates from a woman aged 25 to 45 who had recovered from COVID-19. The sequence joins TRBV18 to TRBJ1-5; the D gene identity is not certain. The DNA reads TGTGCCAGCTCACCAGCATCAGGAGGGAATCAGCCCCAGCATTTT. Translated, this is CASSPASGGNQPQHF. This CDR3, with the reference TRBV18 and TRBJ1-5 proteins standing in past its ends, gives the full variable domain NAGVMQNPRHLVRRRGQEARLRCSPMKGHSHVYWYRQLPEEGLKFMVYLQKENIIDESGMPKERFSAEFPKEGPSILRIQQVVRGDSAAYFCASSPASGGNQPQHFGDGTRLSIL.